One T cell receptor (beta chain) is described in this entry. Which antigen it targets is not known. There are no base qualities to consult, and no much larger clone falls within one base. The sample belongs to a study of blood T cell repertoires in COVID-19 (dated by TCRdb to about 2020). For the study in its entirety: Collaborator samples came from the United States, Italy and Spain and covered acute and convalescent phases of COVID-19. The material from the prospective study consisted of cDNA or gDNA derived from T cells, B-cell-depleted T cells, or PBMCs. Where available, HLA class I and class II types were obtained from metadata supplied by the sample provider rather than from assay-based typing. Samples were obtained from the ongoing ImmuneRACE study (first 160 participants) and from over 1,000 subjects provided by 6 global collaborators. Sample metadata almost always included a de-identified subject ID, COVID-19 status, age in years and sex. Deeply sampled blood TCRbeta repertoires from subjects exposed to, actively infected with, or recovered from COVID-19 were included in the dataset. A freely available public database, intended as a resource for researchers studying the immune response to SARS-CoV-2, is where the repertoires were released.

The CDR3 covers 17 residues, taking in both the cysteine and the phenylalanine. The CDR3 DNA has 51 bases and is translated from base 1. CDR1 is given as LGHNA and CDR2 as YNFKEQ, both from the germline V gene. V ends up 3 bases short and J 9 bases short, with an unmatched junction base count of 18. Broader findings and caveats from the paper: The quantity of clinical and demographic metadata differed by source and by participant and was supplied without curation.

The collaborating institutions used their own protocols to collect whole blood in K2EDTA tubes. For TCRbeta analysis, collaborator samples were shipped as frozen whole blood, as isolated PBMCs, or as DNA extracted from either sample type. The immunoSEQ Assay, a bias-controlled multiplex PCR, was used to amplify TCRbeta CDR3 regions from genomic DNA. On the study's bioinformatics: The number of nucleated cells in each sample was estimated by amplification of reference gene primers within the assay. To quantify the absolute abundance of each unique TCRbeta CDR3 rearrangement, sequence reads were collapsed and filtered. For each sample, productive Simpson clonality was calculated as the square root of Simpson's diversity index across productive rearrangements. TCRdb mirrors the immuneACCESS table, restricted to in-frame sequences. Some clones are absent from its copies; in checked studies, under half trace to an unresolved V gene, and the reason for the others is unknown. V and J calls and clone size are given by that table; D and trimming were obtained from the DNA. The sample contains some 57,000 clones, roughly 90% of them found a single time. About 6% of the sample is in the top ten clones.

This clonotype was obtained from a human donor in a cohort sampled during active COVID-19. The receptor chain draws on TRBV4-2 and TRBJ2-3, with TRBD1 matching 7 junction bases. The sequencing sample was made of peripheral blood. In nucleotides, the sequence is TGTGCCAGCAGCCAGGAGTTCCGGGACAGCTTCACGAGGACGCAGTATTTT. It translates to CASSQEFRDSFTRTQYF.